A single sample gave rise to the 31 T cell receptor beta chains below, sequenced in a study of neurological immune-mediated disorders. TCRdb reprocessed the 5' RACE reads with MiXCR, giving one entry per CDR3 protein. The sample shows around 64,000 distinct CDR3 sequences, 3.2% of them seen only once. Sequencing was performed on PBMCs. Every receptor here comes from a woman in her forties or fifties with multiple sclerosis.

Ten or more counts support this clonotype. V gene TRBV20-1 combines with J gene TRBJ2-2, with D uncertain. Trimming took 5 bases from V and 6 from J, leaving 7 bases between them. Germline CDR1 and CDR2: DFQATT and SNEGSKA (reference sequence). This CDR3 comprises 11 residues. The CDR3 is CSAVRPGELFF. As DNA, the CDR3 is TGCAGTGCTGTTCGCCCCGGGGAGCTGTTTTTT.

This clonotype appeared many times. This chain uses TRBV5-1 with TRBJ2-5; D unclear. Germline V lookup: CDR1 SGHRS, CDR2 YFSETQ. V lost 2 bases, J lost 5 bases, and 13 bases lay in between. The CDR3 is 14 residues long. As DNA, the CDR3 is TGCGCCAGCAGCTTAGGAGAGATGGGGGAGACCCAGTACTTC. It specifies CASSLGEMGETQYF. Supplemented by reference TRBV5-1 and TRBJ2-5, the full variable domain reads KAGVTQTPRYLIKTRGQQVTLSCSPISGHRSVSWYQQTPGQGLQFLFEYFSETQRNKGNFPGRFSGRQFSNSRSEMNVSTLELGDSALYLCASSLGEMGETQYFGPGTRLLVL.

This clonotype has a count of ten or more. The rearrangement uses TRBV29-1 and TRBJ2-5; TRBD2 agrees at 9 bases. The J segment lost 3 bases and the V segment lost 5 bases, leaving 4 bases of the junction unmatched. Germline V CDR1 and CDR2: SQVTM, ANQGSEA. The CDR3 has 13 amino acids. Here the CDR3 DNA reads TGCAGCGTTTGGCCTAGCGGGGAAGAGACCCAGTACTTC. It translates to CSVWPSGEETQYF.

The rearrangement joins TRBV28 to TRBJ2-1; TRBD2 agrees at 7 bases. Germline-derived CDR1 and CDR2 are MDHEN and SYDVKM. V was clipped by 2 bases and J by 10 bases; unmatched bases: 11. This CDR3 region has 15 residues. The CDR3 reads CASSLEGLRFVEQFF. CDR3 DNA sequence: TGTGCCAGCAGTTTAGAGGGACTACGGTTTGTCGAGCAGTTCTTC.

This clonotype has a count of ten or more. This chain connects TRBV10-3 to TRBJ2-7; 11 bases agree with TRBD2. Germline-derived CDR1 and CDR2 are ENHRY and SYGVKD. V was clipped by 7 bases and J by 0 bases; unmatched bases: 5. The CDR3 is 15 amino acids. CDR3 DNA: TGTGCCATCACCACCGGACTAGCGGGCTCCTACGAGCAGTACTTC. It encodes CAITTGLAGSYEQYF.

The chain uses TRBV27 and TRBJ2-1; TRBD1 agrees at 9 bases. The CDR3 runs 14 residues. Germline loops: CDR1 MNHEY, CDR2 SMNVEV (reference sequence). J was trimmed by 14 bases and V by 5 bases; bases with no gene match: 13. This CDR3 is CASSRRDRVGTKFF. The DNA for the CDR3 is TGTGCCAGCAGTCGCCGGGACAGGGTAGGGACGAAGTTCTTC.

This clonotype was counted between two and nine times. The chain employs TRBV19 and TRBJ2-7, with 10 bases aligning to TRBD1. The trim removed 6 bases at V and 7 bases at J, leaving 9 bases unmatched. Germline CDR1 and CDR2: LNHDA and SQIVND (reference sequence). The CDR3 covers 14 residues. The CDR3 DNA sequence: TGTGCCAGTAGCCACGGGACAGGGGTTGGGGAGCAGTACGTC. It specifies CASSHGTGVGEQYV.

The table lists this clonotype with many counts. The CDR3 loop reads CSGMKRVMNTEAFF. The DNA for the CDR3 is TGCAGCGGGATGAAGAGGGTCATGAACACTGAAGCTTTCTTT. The chain joins TRBV29-1 to TRBJ1-1; D uncertain. The CDR3 consists of 14 residues. Looked up from germline, CDR1 is SQVTM and CDR2 is ANQGSEA. Deletions cut 7 bases from V and 0 bases from J, with 15 bases between.

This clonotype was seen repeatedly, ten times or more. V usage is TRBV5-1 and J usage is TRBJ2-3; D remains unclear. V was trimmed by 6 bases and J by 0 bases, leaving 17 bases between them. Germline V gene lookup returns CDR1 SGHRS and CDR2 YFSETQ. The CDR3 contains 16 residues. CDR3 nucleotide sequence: TGCGCCAGCACTAAAAACGAACGGGTTAGCACAGATACGCAGTATTTT. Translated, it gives CASTKNERVSTDTQYF.

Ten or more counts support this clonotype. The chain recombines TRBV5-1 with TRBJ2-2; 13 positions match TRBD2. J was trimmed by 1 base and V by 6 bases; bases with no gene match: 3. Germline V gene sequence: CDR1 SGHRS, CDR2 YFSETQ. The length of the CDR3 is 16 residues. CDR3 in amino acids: CASTRTSGGNTGELFF. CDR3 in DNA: TGCGCCAGCACCCGGACTAGCGGGGGGAACACCGGGGAGCTGTTTTTT.

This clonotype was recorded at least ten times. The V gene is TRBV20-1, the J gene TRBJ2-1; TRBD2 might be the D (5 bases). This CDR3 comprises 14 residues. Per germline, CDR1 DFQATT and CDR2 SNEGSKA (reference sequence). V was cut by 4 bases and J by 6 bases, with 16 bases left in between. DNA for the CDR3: TGCAGTGCTATCCCAAGGGAGTCGAGCAATGAGCAGTTCTTC. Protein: CSAIPRESSNEQFF.

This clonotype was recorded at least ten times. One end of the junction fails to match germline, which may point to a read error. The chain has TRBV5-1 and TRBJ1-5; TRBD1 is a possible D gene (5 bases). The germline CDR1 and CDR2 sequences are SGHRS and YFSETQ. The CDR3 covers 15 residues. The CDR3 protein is CASSLAGRSREPQNF. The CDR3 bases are TGCGCCAGCAGCTTGGCCGGGAGGTCCAGGGAGCCCCAGAATTTT.

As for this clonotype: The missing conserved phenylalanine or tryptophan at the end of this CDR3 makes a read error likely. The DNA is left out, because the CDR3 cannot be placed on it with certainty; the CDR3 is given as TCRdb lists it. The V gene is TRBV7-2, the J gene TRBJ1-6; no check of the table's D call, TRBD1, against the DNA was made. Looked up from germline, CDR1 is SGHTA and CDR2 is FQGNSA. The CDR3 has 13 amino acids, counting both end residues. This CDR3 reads CAVGGQPNSPLNC.

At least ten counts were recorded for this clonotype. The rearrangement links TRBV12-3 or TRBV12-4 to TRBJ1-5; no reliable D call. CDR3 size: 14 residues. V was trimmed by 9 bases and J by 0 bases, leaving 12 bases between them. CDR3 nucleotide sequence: TGTGCCAGTTCCAATAGAGATAGCAATCAGCCCCAGCATTTT. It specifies CASSNRDSNQPQHF.

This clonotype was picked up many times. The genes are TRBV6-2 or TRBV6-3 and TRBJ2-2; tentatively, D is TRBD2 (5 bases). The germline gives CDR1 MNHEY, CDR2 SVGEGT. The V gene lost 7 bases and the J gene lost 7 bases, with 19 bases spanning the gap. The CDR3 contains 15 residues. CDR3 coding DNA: TGTGCCAGCACCCTTGGACTTACTTGGATCGGGGAGCTGTTTTTT. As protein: CASTLGLTWIGELFF.

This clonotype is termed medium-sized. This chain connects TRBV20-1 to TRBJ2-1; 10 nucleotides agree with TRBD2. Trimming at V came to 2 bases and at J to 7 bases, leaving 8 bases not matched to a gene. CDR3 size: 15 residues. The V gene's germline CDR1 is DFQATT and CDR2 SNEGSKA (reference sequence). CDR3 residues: CSARQSSGSGNEQFF. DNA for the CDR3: TGCAGTGCTAGACAATCTAGCGGGAGTGGGAATGAGCAGTTCTTC.

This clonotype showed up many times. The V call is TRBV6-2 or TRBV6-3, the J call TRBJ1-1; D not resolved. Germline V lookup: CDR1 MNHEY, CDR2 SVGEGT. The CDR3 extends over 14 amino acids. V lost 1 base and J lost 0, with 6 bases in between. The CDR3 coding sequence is TGTGCCAGCAGTTACTTGACTGTGAACACTGAAGCTTTCTTT. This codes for CASSYLTVNTEAFF.

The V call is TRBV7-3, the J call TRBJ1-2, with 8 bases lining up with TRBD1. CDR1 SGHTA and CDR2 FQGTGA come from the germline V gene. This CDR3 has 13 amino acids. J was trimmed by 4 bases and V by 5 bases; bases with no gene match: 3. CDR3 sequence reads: CASSAGGPYGYTF. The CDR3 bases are TGTGCCAGCAGCGCAGGGGGCCCCTATGGCTACACCTTC.

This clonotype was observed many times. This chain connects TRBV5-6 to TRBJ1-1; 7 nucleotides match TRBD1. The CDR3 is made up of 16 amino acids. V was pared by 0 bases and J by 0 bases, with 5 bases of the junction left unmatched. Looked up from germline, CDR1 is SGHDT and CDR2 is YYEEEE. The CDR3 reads CASSLAAGTVNTEAFF. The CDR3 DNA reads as TGTGCCAGCAGCTTGGCCGCAGGGACAGTGAACACTGAAGCTTTCTTT.

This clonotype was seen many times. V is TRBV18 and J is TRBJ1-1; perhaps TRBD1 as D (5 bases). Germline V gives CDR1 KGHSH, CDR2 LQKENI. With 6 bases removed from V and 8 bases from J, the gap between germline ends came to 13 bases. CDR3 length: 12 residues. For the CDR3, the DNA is TGTGCCAGCTCGCCCTATACAGGAGAAGCTTTCTTT. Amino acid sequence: CASSPYTGEAFF. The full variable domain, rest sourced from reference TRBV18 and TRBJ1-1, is NAGVMQNPRHLVRRRGQEARLRCSPMKGHSHVYWYRQLPEEGLKFMVYLQKENIIDESGMPKERFSAEFPKEGPSILRIQQVVRGDSAAYFCASSPYTGEAFFGQGTRLTVV.

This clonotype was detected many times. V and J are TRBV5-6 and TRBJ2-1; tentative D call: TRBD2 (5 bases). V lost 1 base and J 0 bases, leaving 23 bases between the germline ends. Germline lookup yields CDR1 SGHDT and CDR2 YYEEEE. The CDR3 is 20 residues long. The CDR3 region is CASSLSSRTAGPSSYNEQFF. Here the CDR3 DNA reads TGTGCCAGCAGCTTGTCATCCCGAACTGCGGGCCCTAGCTCCTACAATGAGCAGTTCTTC. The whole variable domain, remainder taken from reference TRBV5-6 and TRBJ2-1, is DAGVTQSPTHLIKTRGQQVTLRCSPKSGHDTVSWYQQALGQGPQFIFQYYEEEERQRGNFPDRFSGHQFPNYSSELNVNALLLGDSALYLCASSLSSRTAGPSSYNEQFFGPGTRLTVL.

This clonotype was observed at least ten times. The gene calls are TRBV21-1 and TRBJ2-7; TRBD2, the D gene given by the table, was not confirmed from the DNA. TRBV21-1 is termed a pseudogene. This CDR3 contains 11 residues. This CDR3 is CASILPYEQYV. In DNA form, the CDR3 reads TGTGCCAGCATCCTCCCCTACGAGCAGTACGTC.

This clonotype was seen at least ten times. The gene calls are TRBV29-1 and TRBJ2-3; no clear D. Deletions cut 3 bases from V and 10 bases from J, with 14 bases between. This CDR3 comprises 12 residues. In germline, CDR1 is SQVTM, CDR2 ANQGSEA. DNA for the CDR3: TGCAGCGTTGATTCCCAGAAGGATGCGCAGTATTTT. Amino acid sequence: CSVDSQKDAQYF.

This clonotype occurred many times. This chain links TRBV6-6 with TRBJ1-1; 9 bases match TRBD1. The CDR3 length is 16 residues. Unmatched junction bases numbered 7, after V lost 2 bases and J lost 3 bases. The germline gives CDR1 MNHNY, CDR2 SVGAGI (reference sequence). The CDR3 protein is CASSYRDRVVYTEAFF. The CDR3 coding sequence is TGTGCCAGCAGTTACCGGGACAGGGTAGTGTACACTGAAGCTTTCTTT.

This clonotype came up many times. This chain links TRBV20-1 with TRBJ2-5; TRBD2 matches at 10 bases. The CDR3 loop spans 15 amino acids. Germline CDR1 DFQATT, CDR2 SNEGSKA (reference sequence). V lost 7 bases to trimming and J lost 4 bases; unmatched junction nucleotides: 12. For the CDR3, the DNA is TGCAGTGGGAGAGACCCTAGCGGGAGATCAGAGACCCAGTACTTC. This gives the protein CSGRDPSGRSETQYF.

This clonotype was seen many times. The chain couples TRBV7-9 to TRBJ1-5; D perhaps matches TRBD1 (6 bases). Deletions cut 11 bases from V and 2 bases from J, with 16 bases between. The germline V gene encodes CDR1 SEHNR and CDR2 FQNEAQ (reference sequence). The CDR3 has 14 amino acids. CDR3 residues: CASGGGGGNQPQHF. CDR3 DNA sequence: TGTGCCTCTGGGGGCGGGGGCGGCAATCAGCCCCAGCATTTT.

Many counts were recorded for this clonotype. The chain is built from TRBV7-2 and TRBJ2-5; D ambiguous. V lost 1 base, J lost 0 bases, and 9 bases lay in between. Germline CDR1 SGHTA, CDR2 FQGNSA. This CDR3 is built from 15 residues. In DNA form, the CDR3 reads TGTGCCAGCAGCTTAGAAACCGGCTACCAAGAGACCCAGTACTTC. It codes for CASSLETGYQETQYF.

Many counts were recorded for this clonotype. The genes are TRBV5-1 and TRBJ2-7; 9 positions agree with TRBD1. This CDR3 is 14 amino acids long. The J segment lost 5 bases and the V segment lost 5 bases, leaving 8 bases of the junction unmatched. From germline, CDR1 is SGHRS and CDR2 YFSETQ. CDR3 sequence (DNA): TGCGCCAGCAGGGCCCGGGACAGGGCTAACGAGCAGTACTTC. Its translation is CASRARDRANEQYF.

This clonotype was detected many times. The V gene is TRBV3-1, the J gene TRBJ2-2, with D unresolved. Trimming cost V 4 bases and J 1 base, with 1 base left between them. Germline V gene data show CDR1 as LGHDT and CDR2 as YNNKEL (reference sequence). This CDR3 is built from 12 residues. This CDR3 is CASSRNTGELFF. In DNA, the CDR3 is TGTGCCAGCAGCCGGAACACCGGGGAGCTGTTTTTT.

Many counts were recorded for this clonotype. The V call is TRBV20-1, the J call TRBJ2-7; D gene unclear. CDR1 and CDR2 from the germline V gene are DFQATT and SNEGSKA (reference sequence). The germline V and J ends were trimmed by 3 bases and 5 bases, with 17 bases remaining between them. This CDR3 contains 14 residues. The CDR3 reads CSASPPGRPDEQYV. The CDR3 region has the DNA TGCAGTGCTAGCCCGCCAGGCCGTCCCGACGAGCAGTACGTC.

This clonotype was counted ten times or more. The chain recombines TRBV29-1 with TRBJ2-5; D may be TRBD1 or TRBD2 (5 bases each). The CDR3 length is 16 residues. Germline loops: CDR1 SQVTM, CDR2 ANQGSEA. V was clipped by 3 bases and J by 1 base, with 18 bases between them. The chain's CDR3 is CSVETRTGPLQETQYF. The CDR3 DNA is TGCAGCGTTGAGACGCGTACGGGACCCCTCCAAGAGACCCAGTACTTC.